This T cell receptor beta chain was observed in a study of cytomegalovirus exposure and HLA in healthy donors (TCRdb year 2017). In terms of the full investigation: In an earlier analysis of 587 of the donors, around 300 Gb of sequence data and 100 million or so unique TCR beta sequences from some 170 million T cells were reported. An early release covering around 630 HLA-typed donors comprised 250 to 350 gigabases of sequencing data and around 80 million unique TCR sequences. Typing coverage differed by locus: A, B, C, DRB1 and DQB1 were typed in roughly 620-640 donors, DQA1 in about 550, DPA1 in 600 to 610, and DPB1 in 450 to 480. Both class I and class II loci were covered by HLA typing, at four-digit resolution. A later analysis re-examined previously published TCR beta repertoires from just over 650 donors and added high-resolution HLA genotyping to investigate patterns of TCR occurrence. Every discovery cohort repertoire had been produced on one sequencing platform. Roughly 5 DR-DQ haplotypes were treated as single units for association and clustering because of strong linkage in the cohort. In an earlier analysis of a few hundred of the donors, high-throughput TCR beta sequencing was used to judge whether each TCR beta V gene segment behaved as functional or pseudogenic. The study profiled the T cell repertoires of some 610 subjects by immunosequencing and related them to cytomegalovirus serostatus. Donor age, sex, ethnicity and CMV serostatus were compiled alongside the repertoire data. The study aimed to test whether cataloging public T cell receptors could reveal signatures of past pathogen exposure. The study combined high-throughput TCR immunosequencing, statistical association of individual TCRs with disease status, and machine learning to predict cytomegalovirus infection status. A later genetic analysis took genome-wide SNP genotypes for about 55% of the 666 donors and used that subset as a discovery cohort. Along with the approximately 620-subject first cohort, a separate validation cohort of over 90 different subjects was used. On average, around 240,000 unique TCR beta nucleotide sequences were sequenced per donor among 300 to 500 genotyped donors of the cohort, with around 19% of those sequences being non-productive. Rather than using new phenotypic data, the later analysis identified candidate immune exposures from TCR beta sequences and from how often those sequences occurred across donors. Among the roughly 400 genotyped donors, around 81% belonged to the genetic ancestry cluster associated with self-reported Caucasian donors. The research as a whole found: Because the 87-base-pair reads could not distinguish some IMGT-functional V segments, including TRBV6-2 and TRBV6-3, those segments were excluded. The classifier was reported to diagnose cytomegalovirus status with high specificity and sensitivity in both the original and validation cohorts. A later analysis found that most CMV-associated TCR beta chains appeared HLA-restricted, with HLA associations seemingly driven largely by CMV exposure. HLA typing was unavailable for some donors at each locus, so association tests used only the typed subset. A group of highly shared sequence variants was considered likely to be a technical artifact of the sequencing pipeline. Assigning TCR associations to individual alleles was difficult when HLA alleles, especially DR and DQ, strongly co-occurred. A further reported finding was that TCR beta sequences accurately predicted the HLA-A and HLA-B alleles for most subjects in the first cohort. The earlier analysis of 587 of the donors excluded approximately 17 rarely observed V segments, including chromosome 9 orphons, because counts were too low. A few of the identified cytomegalovirus-associated TCR beta chains were confirmed in vitro to be specific for cytomegalovirus antigens. In a later analysis, 15,000 to 20,000 TCR beta sequences were associated with specific HLA alleles at a false discovery rate of 0.05. Most TCR sequences were observed very rarely across donors, whereas some public TCRs were present in many individuals. A later genetic analysis associated a missense DCLRE1C variant with V-gene and J-gene trimming of TCR beta chains, and an independent cohort replicated the association. For the cohort, immune exposure information was limited to CMV serostatus. Linkage disequilibrium might explain the correlated functional status among segregating V segments, but an unknown experimental factor could not be ruled out. It was suggested by the authors that the approach could potentially be generalized to other disease states and immunological phenotypes. The study listed 164 TCR beta chains as associated with cytomegalovirus. In an earlier analysis of roughly 500 of the donors, most TCR beta V segments appeared in productive rearrangements about 90% or about 30% of the time, broadly matching IMGT annotations. In a later genetic analysis, fewer N-insertions in productive TCRs were reported among donors in an Asian-associated ancestry cluster than the roughly 640-donor mean. In a later analysis, HLA-associated TCR beta chains were found to be more clonally expanded and to have lower generation probabilities than equally common non-associated chains. In a later analysis, several top co-occurrence clusters were reported to appear linked to parvovirus B19, influenza, CMV and Epstein-Barr virus. In this cohort, only TCR beta chains were sequenced, and detectable features were limited by the absence of alpha or paired-chain data. In a later analysis, TCR association rates were found to vary across HLA loci, with the most associated TCRs seen for DRB1 alleles and the fewest for HLA-C alleles. The presence/absence analyses assumed that sequencing depth was roughly uniform across donors, and that assumption may not be true.

The library was prepared using the immunoSEQ multiplex PCR assay. For the multiplex PCR, a mixture combining 60 forward primers for TCR Vbeta segments and 13 reverse primers for TCR Jbeta segments was used. The CDR3 region of rearranged TCR beta genes was amplified from genomic DNA with a multiplex PCR assay. Amplified TCR beta libraries were sequenced as 87-base-pair reads on the Illumina HiSeq System. Under the source paper's analysis protocol: In a later analysis, tens of millions of unique TCR beta chains were counted across the roughly 670 repertoires, and around 11 million of these chains were shared by at least two donors. Raw reads were error-corrected and collapsed into unique sequences with a nearest-neighbor algorithm that merged closely related sequences to remove PCR and sequencing errors. V, D and J gene segments were assigned by aligning CDR3 sequences to IMGT reference sequences. For a sequence to be retained, a match of at least six nucleotides was required to both a V gene segment and a J gene segment. Rearrangements were called productive when the CDR3 lacked stop codons and stayed in frame with V and J; all others were non-productive. Following IMGT convention, CDR3 was defined as the stretch from the second conserved V-encoded cysteine to the conserved J-encoded phenylalanine. The earlier analysis of around 640 of the donors excluded sequences that lacked an unambiguous match to a single V gene segment. In an earlier analysis of 500 to 750 of the donors, V segments were called functional above 56.7% productive rearrangements and were called segregating when the between-donor standard deviation exceeded 5%. To diagnose cytomegalovirus status from the catalog of TCR beta chain sequences, a statistical classification framework was built. In a later analysis, V and J genes were assigned by comparing TCR nucleotide sequences against IMGT/GENE-DB human TR gene sequences. Using the TCRdist pipeline, a later analysis assigned CDR3 sequences along with most-parsimonious VDJ recombination scenarios. In a later analysis, every TCR beta chain was defined by the combination of its CDR3 amino acid sequence and its V-gene family, and reads without a unique V-gene family were dropped. In a later analysis, 450 to 600 highly shared, low-generation-probability nucleotide sequences were removed to address suspected cross-contamination and a sequencing artifact. For each public chain, a later analysis derived a clonal expansion index from normalized ranks of inferred template counts within each repertoire. Generation probabilities in a later analysis came from a VDJ recombination model fitted to out-of-frame rearrangements, and those results were checked against IGoR. In a later analysis, TCR-TCR, TCR-HLA and TCR-CMV co-occurrence was scored with hypergeometric tests, and a repertoire-size bias correction was applied to TCR pairs. To estimate false discovery rates, a later analysis permuted the HLA or CMV assignments 20 times. In a later analysis, co-occurring TCRs were grouped using DBSCAN, and TCRdist sequence similarity was added for clustering within HLA-allele-positive subsets. Co-occurrence clustering excluded repertoires with fewer than 30,000 or more than 120,000 public chains, plus five with anomalous nucleotide sharing. TCRdb stores this immuneACCESS table with in-frame sequences only. Part of the clones is absent; in the studies checked, under half of the shortfall reflects unresolved V genes, and no reason is known for the rest. That table supplies the V and J calls and clone size; D and trimming were determined from the DNA. For this sample, the table gives 80,000 to 95,000 clones. Approximately 15% of the sample is in the top ten clones.

The cysteine opens and the phenylalanine closes a CDR3 of 14 amino acids. The kept DNA is CDR3 alone, 42 bases in frame from the first base. The germline V gene (reference sequence) specifies MNHEY as CDR1 and SMNVEV as CDR2. V is clipped by 0 bases and J by 6 bases, and the sequence between their germline boundaries is 12 bases long. The cohort was made up of approximately 670 healthy bone marrow donors. At the time of sampling, every cohort member was nominally healthy, though immune exposures that went unrecorded were likely present. The donor tested CMV seropositive and was one of the 289 seropositive cohort members. A peripheral blood sample was provided by each donor, and peripheral blood mononuclear cells were used for TCR beta sequencing. Genomic DNA extraction from the blood cell samples was performed with the Qiagen DNeasy Blood Extraction Kit. For this clone: The target of this receptor is not known.

This clonotype was obtained from a man aged 50 to 60 in good health and CMV-seropositive. Material for sequencing was PBMCs. Recombination connected TRBV27 to TRBJ2-7; the D segment could be TRBD2, given 5 matching bases. The bases are TGTGCCAGCAGTTTATCAGGGTCGGGGTCCGAGCAGTACTTC. Its product reads: CASSLSGSGSEQYF.